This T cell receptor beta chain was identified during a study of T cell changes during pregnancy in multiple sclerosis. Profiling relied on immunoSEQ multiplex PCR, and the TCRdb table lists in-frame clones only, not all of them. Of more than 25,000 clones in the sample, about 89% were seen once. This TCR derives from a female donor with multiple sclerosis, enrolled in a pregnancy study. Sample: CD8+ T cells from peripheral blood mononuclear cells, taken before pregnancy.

Here the CDR3 DNA reads TGTGCCACCCATGGGGGCAGGGAGAAGTCTAGCTATGGCTACACCTTC. This gives the protein CATHGGREKSSYGYTF. The chain links TRBV2 to TRBJ1-2, with D possibly matching TRBD1 (6 bases). Looked up from germline, CDR1 is SNHLY and CDR2 is FYNNEI. This CDR3 comprises 16 residues. Between the trimmed V and J ends, which lost 10 bases and 4 bases, there was a span of 25 bases.